The 22 T cell receptor beta chains in this list originate from one sample, sequenced in a study of T-cell memory formation after mild COVID-19 (dated by TCRdb to the early 2020s). Library preparation used 5' RACE. TCRdb names Illumina NovaSeq 6000 as the instrument used. TCRdb's own reprocessing of the public reads used fastp at Q25 and MiXCR and kept productive beta chains. Rows are unified per CDR3 protein, each entry keeping the most common DNA and genes. This sample gives roughly 310,000 distinct CDR3 sequences in total; around a sixth of them show up just once. Of the sample, about a fifth is held by the ten largest clones. The sequenced sample was PBMCs or a T cell subset sorted from them (not recorded which). The receptors were gathered from a man aged 18-30 years who had mild COVID-19 (a few samples of this study predate the infection). The sample titles of this study are shuffled in the database, so cell type and time point are left out; the donor was told from shared clones.

There are many counts of this clonotype. This sequence joins TRBV20-1 and TRBJ1-1; D gene ambiguous. The CDR3 runs to 14 residues. Germline values: CDR1 DFQATT, CDR2 SNEGSKA (reference sequence). Trimming cost V 1 base and J 4 bases, with 13 bases left between them. The CDR3 bases are TGCAGTGCTAGAGTGAAGGGCGGAGGCACTGAAGCTTTCTTT. The encoded protein is CSARVKGGGTEAFF.

This clonotype was seen a few times. The chain uses TRBV5-4 and TRBJ1-2, with 8 bases fitting TRBD1. Germline loops: CDR1 SGHNT, CDR2 YYREEE (reference sequence). This CDR3 region has 14 residues. Trimming took 5 bases from V and 2 from J; bases not matched to a gene: 5. CDR3 nucleotide sequence: TGTGCCAGCAGGGTACAGGGGGGAAACTATGGCTACACCTTC. Translation gives CASRVQGGNYGYTF.

The chain employs TRBV28 and TRBJ2-7; D might be TRBD1 (5 bases). The CDR3 loop spans 14 amino acids. The germline CDR1 and CDR2 sequences are MDHEN and SYDVKM. CDR3 in DNA: TGTGCCGGCAGTTTAGCAGGGAAGACCTACGAGCAGTACGTC. Its translation is CAGSLAGKTYEQYV.

This clonotype was seen more than once but under ten times. The chain combines TRBV2 with TRBJ1-3; no reliable D call. CDR1 SNHLY and CDR2 FYNNEI come from the germline V gene. V was clipped by 9 bases and J by 2 bases, with 17 bases between them. There are 15 residues in the CDR3. CDR3 in DNA: TGTGCCAGTCGAAAAATGATAGGCACTGGAAACACCATATATTTT. Protein: CASRKMIGTGNTIYF. The whole variable domain, remainder taken from reference TRBV2 and TRBJ1-3, is EPEVTQTPSHQVTQMGQEVILRCVPISNHLYFYWYRQILGQKVEFLVSFYNNEISEKSEIFDDQFSVERPDGSNFTLKIRSTKLEDSAMYFCASRKMIGTGNTIYFGEGSWLTVV.

The rearrangement links TRBV14 to TRBJ2-1; tentatively, D is TRBD2 (6 bases). The CDR3 is 13 amino acids. CDR1 is SGHDN and CDR2 is FVKESK in the germline V gene. V lost 0 bases and J 9 bases, leaving 9 bases between the germline ends. CDR3 loop: CASSQDWRGEQFF. The CDR3 DNA reads TGTGCCAGCAGCCAAGATTGGAGGGGTGAGCAGTTCTTC.

The chain employs TRBV29-1 and TRBJ2-7; no clear D gene. V was cut by 4 bases and J by 1 base, with 11 bases left in between. CDR3 length: 13 amino acids. CDR1 is SQVTM, CDR2 ANQGSEA, per germline. The CDR3 spells CSVAIQGSYEQYV. The DNA for the CDR3 is TGCAGCGTTGCCATCCAAGGATCCTACGAGCAGTACGTC.

This sequence joins TRBV3-1 and TRBJ1-5, with D perhaps TRBD1 (5 bases). V shed 1 base and J shed 7 bases, with 14 bases lying between them. This CDR3 comprises 15 residues. Germline V lookup: CDR1 LGHDT, CDR2 YNNKEL (reference sequence). CDR3 region: CASSQGAGAVQPQHF. The CDR3 DNA reads as TGTGCCAGCAGCCAAGGAGCCGGGGCCGTCCAGCCCCAGCATTTT.

The rearrangement uses TRBV5-1 and TRBJ2-7; D not certain. Trimming left V 7 bases short and J 3 bases short, with 14 bases between. The CDR3 has 13 amino acids. Looked up from germline, CDR1 is SGHRS and CDR2 is YFSETQ. This CDR3 reads CASRILDGYEQYV. CDR3 nucleotides: TGCGCCAGCCGAATACTGGATGGCTACGAGCAGTACGTC.

This clonotype was detected a few times. CDR3 amino acids: CASSLGGQLYEQYV. The CDR3 region has the DNA TGTGCCAGCAGTTTAGGAGGGCAACTCTACGAGCAGTACGTC. The V gene is TRBV28, the J gene TRBJ2-7, with D maybe TRBD2 (6 bases). V lost 2 bases to trimming and J lost 3 bases, with 11 bases between them. CDR1 is MDHEN and CDR2 is SYDVKM in the germline V gene. The length of the CDR3 is 14 residues.

This clonotype was picked up many times. The rearrangement uses TRBV5-6 and TRBJ2-5; tentative D call: TRBD1 (6 bases). CDR1 is SGHDT, CDR2 YYEEEE, per germline. The CDR3 is 15 amino acids. Trimming left V 4 bases short and J 4 bases short, with 17 bases between. CDR3 bases: TGTGCCAGCAGCGCGACCAGGGGCGGAGTAGAGACCCAGTACTTC. This sequence encodes CASSATRGGVETQYF.

The table lists this clonotype with a few counts. The chain carries TRBV12-3 or TRBV12-4 and TRBJ1-5; 12 nucleotides line up with TRBD1. The CDR3 loop spans 17 amino acids. V shed 5 bases, J shed 4 bases, and the junction held 9 bases outside the gene matches. CDR3 residues: CASSPGDRGRGNQPQHF. DNA for the CDR3: TGTGCCAGCAGTCCCGGGGACAGGGGGCGGGGGAATCAGCCCCAGCATTTT.

The J gene is TRBJ1-5, the V gene TRBV3-1, with no clear D. The ends were cut back, 1 base at V and 6 bases at J, with 10 bases in the middle. The CDR3 consists of 14 residues. The germline gives CDR1 LGHDT, CDR2 YNNKEL (reference sequence). The DNA for the CDR3 is TGTGCCAGCAGCCAAGGCTCGGGGAGTCAGCCCCAGCATTTT. This sequence encodes CASSQGSGSQPQHF.

The V and J genes are TRBV5-8 and TRBJ1-6, with a tentative D call TRBD1 (5 bases). CDR3 size: 14 residues. V lost 3 bases, J lost 9 bases, and 13 bases lay in between. In germline, CDR1 is SGHTS, CDR2 YDEGEE. This CDR3 reads CASSWGGGSSPLHF. The CDR3 bases are TGTGCCAGCAGCTGGGGCGGCGGATCTTCACCCCTCCACTTT.

The sample holds many counts of this clonotype. The chain recombines TRBV11-2 with TRBJ2-1; D is uncertain. The CDR3 extends over 14 amino acids. The V end was cut by 0 bases, the J end by 11 bases, with 14 bases between. Germline-derived CDR1 and CDR2 are SGHAT and FQNNGV. CDR3 sequence reads: CASSLDLRSGKQFF. Here the CDR3 DNA reads TGTGCCAGCAGCTTAGATCTGCGGTCCGGAAAGCAGTTCTTC.

V gene TRBV6-5 combines with J gene TRBJ1-1; 10 positions match TRBD1. Per germline, CDR1 MNHEY and CDR2 SVGAGI. The CDR3 loop spans 15 amino acids. The ends lost 6 bases at V and 4 bases at J; junction bases unmatched: 8. The CDR3 sequence is CASSSLTGGGTEAFF. The CDR3 region has the DNA TGTGCCAGCAGCTCTCTGACAGGGGGCGGCACTGAAGCTTTCTTT.

This chain connects TRBV12-3 or TRBV12-4 to TRBJ1-2; a possible D gene is TRBD1 (5 bases). Trimming removed 10 bases at V and 3 bases at J, with 9 bases between. The CDR3 sequence is 11 residues long. The CDR3 protein is CATQGHYGYTF. As DNA, the CDR3 is TGTGCCACTCAGGGTCACTATGGCTACACCTTC.

This clonotype has ten or more counts. V usage is TRBV7-8 and J usage is TRBJ2-5; the D call may be TRBD1 or TRBD2 (5 bases each). The CDR3 is 14 residues long. Germline V gene lookup returns CDR1 SGHVS and CDR2 FQNEAQ. V dropped 5 bases and J dropped 2 bases, with 12 bases sitting between them. The CDR3 here is CASSRGRVQETQYF. CDR3 nucleotides: TGTGCCAGCAGCCGGGGACGGGTACAAGAGACCCAGTACTTC.

The rearrangement joins TRBV4-2 to TRBJ1-2; TRBD1 agrees at 9 bases. Germline CDR1 reads LGHNA; CDR2 reads YNFKEQ. V was clipped by 1 base and J by 5 bases; unmatched bases: 2. The CDR3 is made up of 14 amino acids. CDR3 region: CASSQGQGGYGYTF. The DNA for the CDR3 is TGTGCCAGCAGCCAAGGACAGGGGGGATATGGCTACACCTTC.

The chain has TRBV7-2 and TRBJ1-2; D may be TRBD1 (5 bases). V dropped 5 bases and J dropped 2 bases, with 12 bases sitting between them. Germline V gene data show CDR1 as SGHTA and CDR2 as FQGNSA. There are 14 residues in the CDR3. CDR3: CASSKPGRNYGYTF. The CDR3 DNA reads as TGTGCCAGCAGCAAGCCGGGACGGAACTATGGCTACACCTTC. The full variable domain, with the rest looked up from reference TRBV7-2 and TRBJ1-2, is GAGVSQSPSNKVTEKGKDVELRCDPISGHTALYWYRQSLGQGLEFLIYFQGNSAPDKSGLPSDRFSAERTGGSVSTLTIQRTQQEDSAVYLCASSKPGRNYGYTFGSGTRLTVV.

This clonotype was picked up a small number of times. This chain links TRBV27 with TRBJ2-2; a possible D gene is TRBD1 (7 bases). Trimming removed 3 bases at V and 5 bases at J, with 13 bases between. There are 15 residues in the CDR3. Germline loops: CDR1 MNHEY, CDR2 SMNVEV (reference sequence). The CDR3 is CASSLMAGGTGELFF. The CDR3 DNA follows: TGTGCCAGCAGTTTGATGGCAGGGGGGACCGGGGAGCTGTTTTTT.

This chain uses TRBV7-8 with TRBJ1-5, with D unclear. The CDR3 has 14 amino acids. The V end was cut by 4 bases, the J end by 5 bases, with 12 bases between. Germline CDR1 SGHVS, CDR2 FQNEAQ. The CDR3 loop is CASSSPDRDQPQHF. DNA for the CDR3: TGTGCCAGCAGCTCCCCGGACCGCGATCAGCCCCAGCATTTT.

The sample holds many counts of this clonotype. This rearrangement joins TRBV7-3 to TRBJ1-2; TRBD1 is a possible D gene (6 bases). V was cut by 3 bases and J by 2 bases, with 7 bases left in between. CDR1 SGHTA and CDR2 FQGTGA come from the germline V gene. This CDR3 has 13 amino acids. This CDR3 is CASSFDRNYGYTF. In nucleotides, the CDR3 is TGTGCCAGCAGCTTTGACAGGAACTATGGCTACACCTTC.